Described below is a single TCR beta chain sequence and its context. Its antigen is not known. These data belong to a study of T cell repertoires in ileal Crohn's disease. Study context: About half received postoperative treatment, about a dozen with thiopurines and around 18 anti-TNF.

Study-wide results and caveats: Clonal expansions were more frequent in active smokers than non-smokers at surgery.

The length of the CDR3 is 15 residues. Trimming took 0 bases from V and 2 from J; bases not matched to a gene: 3. Per germline, CDR1 SGHRS and CDR2 YFSETQ. Measured with immunoSEQ multiplex PCR; TCRdb has only the in-frame clones, and not every one. The sample consists of 9,500 to 12,000 clones, roughly four fifths of them appearing once. The sequenced sample was ileal tissue. The TCR comes from an adult with Crohn's disease. The rearrangement uses TRBV5-1 and TRBJ1-2; 8 nucleotides match TRBD1. The CDR3 is CASSLDPGGNYGYTF. In DNA, the CDR3 is TGCGCCAGCAGCTTGGATCCAGGGGGCAACTATGGCTACACCTTC.